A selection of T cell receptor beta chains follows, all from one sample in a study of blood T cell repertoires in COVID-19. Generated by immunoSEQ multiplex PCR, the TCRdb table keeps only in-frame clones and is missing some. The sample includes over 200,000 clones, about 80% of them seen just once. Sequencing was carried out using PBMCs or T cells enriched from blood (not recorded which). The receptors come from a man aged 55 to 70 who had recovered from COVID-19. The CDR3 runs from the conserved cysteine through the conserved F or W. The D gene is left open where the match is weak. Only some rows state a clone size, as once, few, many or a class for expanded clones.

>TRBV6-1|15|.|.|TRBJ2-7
TGTGCCAGCAGTGACCCTGGGCAGGGCGCCTACGAGCAGTACTTC
CASSDPGQGAYEQYF
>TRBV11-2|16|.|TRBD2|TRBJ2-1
TGTGCCAGCAGCTCCGATAGTAGGACTAGCGGGGGTGAGCAGTTCTTC
CASSSDSRTSGGEQFF
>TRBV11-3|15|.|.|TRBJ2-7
TGTGCCAGCAGCCTCAGGTGGGGGCGATCCTACGAGCAGTACTTC
CASSLRWGRSYEQYF
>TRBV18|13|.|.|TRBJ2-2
TGTGCCAGCTCACCCACTTTTACCGGGGAGCTGTTTTTT
CASSPTFTGELFF
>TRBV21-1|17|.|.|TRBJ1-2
TGTGCCAGCAGCAAATTTGTTAAGGGACATTCGTCCTATGGCTACACCTTC
CASSKFVKGHSSYGYTF
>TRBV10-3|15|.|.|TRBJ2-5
TGTGCCATCAGGGCACACAGGGGACTTCAAGAGACCCAGTACTTC
CAIRAHRGLQETQYF
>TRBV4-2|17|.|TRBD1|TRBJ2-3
TGTGCCAGCAGCCCACCAGGACAGGGGTTTCACTCCGATACGCAGTATTTT
CASSPPGQGFHSDTQYF
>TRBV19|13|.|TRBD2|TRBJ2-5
TGTGCCAGTAGCCAGACTAGCTTAGAGACCCAGTACTTC
CASSQTSLETQYF
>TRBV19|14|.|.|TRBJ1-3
TGTGCCAGTACCCTCGGGACAACTGGAAACACCATATATTTT
CASTLGTTGNTIYF
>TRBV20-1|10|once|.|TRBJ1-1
TGCAGTGCTAGTTCAGTCGTGGCTTTCTTT
CSASSVVAFF
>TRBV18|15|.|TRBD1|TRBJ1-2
TGTGCCAGCTCACAAGGACAGGGGCGGAACTATGGCTACACCTTC
CASSQGQGRNYGYTF
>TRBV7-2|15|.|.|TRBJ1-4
TGTGCCAGCAGAAAAGACAGAGGCACTAATGAAAAACTGTTTTTT
CASRKDRGTNEKLFF